One and the same sample provided the 17 T cell receptor beta chains below, sequenced in a study of T-cell memory formation after mild COVID-19. TCRdb reprocessed the 5' RACE reads via MiXCR and lists one record per CDR3 protein. This sample has roughly 580,000 distinct CDR3 sequences, with about a sixth found just once. Input material: PBMCs or a T cell subset sorted from them (not recorded which). These receptors all stem from an adult woman who had mild COVID-19 (a few samples of this study predate the infection). Cell type and time point are not known.

The genes are TRBV12-3 or TRBV12-4 and TRBJ1-2; 7 nucleotides agree with TRBD1. With V trimmed by 6 bases and J by 6 bases, 13 bases remained unmatched. The CDR3 contains 15 residues. In DNA, the CDR3 is TGTGCCAGCAGCCACCAGAAAGGGGGCAGCAATGGCTACACCTTC. Translation gives CASSHQKGGSNGYTF.

This chain joins TRBV6-5 and TRBJ1-1; D not resolved. CDR3 length: 14 residues. Trimming took off 5 bases at V and 1 base at J, with 11 bases between the two ends. In germline, CDR1 is MNHEY, CDR2 SVGAGI. The CDR3 bases are TGTGCCAGCAGTGAAGGGATGAGGAACACTGAAGCTTTCTTT. Amino acids: CASSEGMRNTEAFF.

The chain combines TRBV9 with TRBJ2-7; 7 nucleotides agree with TRBD1. Trimming took 0 bases from V and 2 from J; bases not matched to a gene: 5. This CDR3 region has 15 residues. The V gene's germline CDR1 is SGDLS and CDR2 YYNGEE. The CDR3 nucleotides read TGTGCCAGCAGCGTAGTTCCAGGGGGAACCTACGAGCAGTACTTC. This gives the protein CASSVVPGGTYEQYF.

A few counts support this clonotype. The chain uses TRBV7-8 and TRBJ2-1; 9 bases fit TRBD1. The germline V gene encodes CDR1 SGHVS and CDR2 FQNEAQ. J lost 7 bases, V lost 3 bases, and 7 bases had no gene match. The CDR3 runs to 15 residues. The CDR3 nucleotides are TGTGCCAGCAGCTTGACAGGGGGTACGTTGAATGAGCAGTTCTTC. Its protein product is CASSLTGGTLNEQFF.

V is TRBV12-3 or TRBV12-4 and J is TRBJ2-3; D perhaps matches TRBD1 (6 bases). V was pared by 6 bases and J by 2 bases, with 12 bases between. This CDR3 has 14 residues. CDR3 nucleotides: TGTGCCAGCAGATACAGGGACATCACAGATACGCAGTATTTT. It encodes CASRYRDITDTQYF.

This clonotype has just a few counts. This chain joins TRBV6-1 and TRBJ1-1; possibly TRBD1 for D (6 bases). Germline CDR1 is MNHNS and CDR2 is SASEGT. The CDR3 consists of 14 residues. Trimming took off 6 bases at V and 1 base at J, with 12 bases between the two ends. The chain's CDR3 is CASSWGAENTEAFF. CDR3 nucleotides: TGTGCCAGCAGCTGGGGGGCGGAGAACACTGAAGCTTTCTTT.

This clonotype occurred a few times. The rearrangement uses TRBV12-3 or TRBV12-4 and TRBJ1-1; D not resolved. V was pared by 3 bases and J by 4 bases, with 15 bases between. This CDR3 region has 15 residues. CDR3 region: CASSFPEGFGTEAFF. As DNA, the CDR3 is TGTGCCAGCAGTTTCCCCGAGGGTTTTGGCACTGAAGCTTTCTTT.

This chain connects TRBV10-3 to TRBJ2-7; D gene ambiguous. In germline, CDR1 is ENHRY, CDR2 SYGVKD. The CDR3 loop spans 13 amino acids. Trimming removed 3 bases from V and 6 bases from J, with 12 bases in between. CDR3 nucleotides: TGTGCCATCAGTGAATATGATCTTGCCGAGCAGTACTTC. Translated, it gives CAISEYDLAEQYF.

This clonotype occurred a few times. The chain joins TRBV25-1 to TRBJ1-2; tentative D call: TRBD1 (5 bases). V lost 1 base and J lost 4, with 13 bases in between. Looked up from germline, CDR1 is MGHDK and CDR2 is SYGVNS. The CDR3 is 15 amino acids. This CDR3 reads CASSESGIVGYGYTF. CDR3 bases: TGTGCCAGCAGTGAATCAGGGATTGTCGGCTATGGCTACACCTTC.

J is TRBJ1-1 and V is TRBV20-1; D remains unclear. The CDR3 contains 11 residues. Germline V CDR1 and CDR2: DFQATT, SNEGSKA (reference sequence). The germline V and J ends were trimmed by 3 bases and 2 bases, with 4 bases remaining between them. CDR3 nucleotides: TGCAGTGCTAGGGGTAACACTGAAGCTTTCTTT. This sequence encodes CSARGNTEAFF.

This clonotype was observed a few times. This sequence joins TRBV19 and TRBJ1-6, with unresolved D. Germline lookup yields CDR1 LNHDA and CDR2 SQIVND (reference sequence). V was shortened by 3 bases and J by 6 bases, with 15 bases between the two germline ends. CDR3 length: 16 amino acids. CDR3 region: CASSIYRASGNSPLHF. As DNA, the CDR3 is TGTGCCAGTAGTATCTATAGGGCCTCGGGTAATTCACCCCTCCACTTT.

This clonotype was counted only a few times. V gene TRBV20-1 combines with J gene TRBJ2-5, with 7 bases fitting TRBD2. CDR3 length: 15 residues. V gave up 4 bases and J gave up 1 base; unmatched junction bases: 9. CDR1 DFQATT and CDR2 SNEGSKA come from the germline V gene (reference sequence). The CDR3 region has the DNA TGCAGTGCTACACCTCCGGGGGGTAGCCAAGAGACCCAGTACTTC. It codes for CSATPPGGSQETQYF.

V usage is TRBV14 and J usage is TRBJ2-5, with D perhaps matching TRBD1 (5 bases). Trimming took off 6 bases at V and 1 base at J, with 12 bases between the two ends. The germline gives CDR1 SGHDN, CDR2 FVKESK. The length of the CDR3 is 14 residues. CDR3 protein: CASSRKQVQETQYF. DNA for the CDR3: TGTGCCAGCAGTCGTAAACAGGTCCAAGAGACCCAGTACTTC.

This chain joins TRBV12-3 or TRBV12-4 and TRBJ1-1; tentatively, D is TRBD1 (6 bases). The CDR3 loop spans 14 amino acids. The V end was cut by 5 bases, the J end by 0 bases, with 10 bases between. The CDR3: CASSRTEMNTEAFF. CDR3 nucleotides: TGTGCCAGCAGTAGGACAGAGATGAACACTGAAGCTTTCTTT.

This clonotype was detected only a few times. CDR3 DNA sequence: TGTGCCAGCAGGGGAACGAGACAGGGCGTATTTTATAGCAATCAGCCCCAGCATTTT. This encodes CASRGTRQGVFYSNQPQHF. V usage is TRBV12-3 or TRBV12-4 and J usage is TRBJ1-5, with 7 bases lining up with TRBD1. The CDR3 spans 19 residues. Trimming took 6 bases from V and 0 from J; bases not matched to a gene: 17.

This clonotype was seen a handful of times. This chain joins TRBV4-3 and TRBJ2-3, with 11 bases aligning to TRBD2. The ends lost 3 bases at V and 3 bases at J; junction bases unmatched: 8. CDR1 and CDR2 from the germline V gene are LGHNA and YSLEER. The CDR3 sequence is 17 residues long. CDR3 DNA sequence: TGCGCCAGCAGCCATATCCTAGCGGGAGGTGTAACAGATACGCAGTATTTT. Protein: CASSHILAGGVTDTQYF.

This clonotype was recorded at least ten times. CDR3 sequence: CASSQSPRAGPSYNEQFF. The CDR3 bases are TGCGCCAGCAGCCAATCCCCCCGGGCAGGTCCCTCCTACAATGAGCAGTTCTTC. The V gene is TRBV4-1, the J gene TRBJ2-1; D gene ambiguous. Trimming stripped 2 bases from V and 0 bases from J, with 17 bases between. The CDR3 runs 18 residues. Germline loops: CDR1 MGHRA, CDR2 YSYEKL.